This T cell receptor beta chain was identified in a study of Graves' ophthalmopathy and Graves' hyperthyroidism. Study-wide results and limits: Ophthalmopathy progression prediction by the model yielded a sensitivity of roughly 67% and a specificity of roughly 74%.

V gave up 6 bases and J gave up 2 bases; unmatched junction bases: 6. The CDR3 extends over 15 amino acids. Germline CDR1 MNHEY, CDR2 SVGAGI. This clonotype was counted many times. Its antigen is undetermined. Excluded: other autoimmune disease, uncontrolled infection, pregnancy or lactation. RNA transcripts were the source from which TCR beta CDR3 regions were amplified. After a first-round RT-PCR with HTBI primers, a second-round multiplex PCR was run. TCRdb reprocessed the multiplex PCR reads via MiXCR and lists one record per CDR3 protein. Of roughly 420,000 distinct CDR3 sequences detected, about 21% appear once; the ten largest clones hold roughly 3%.

The sequencing sample was made of peripheral blood. This chain connects TRBV6-5 to TRBJ2-7; TRBD2 matches at 11 bases. This clonotype was sampled from a woman aged 18-30 years with stable Graves' hyperthyroidism. CDR3 coding DNA: TGTGCCAGCAGGCGAACTAGCGGGAGTACCTACGAGCAGTACTTC. This codes for CASRRTSGSTYEQYF.